The entry below gives a single T cell receptor beta chain sequence along with its context. The data belong to a study of T cell responses to AZD1222 COVID-19 vaccine. The repertoire was sequenced with immunoSEQ multiplex PCR; TCRdb's copy has only in-frame clones and lacks some. This table has 150,000 to 200,000 clones, 80% to 90% appearing once. The CDR3 extends over 17 amino acids. V shed 3 bases and J 8 bases; nucleotides not matched to a gene: 13. The chain couples TRBV5-3 to TRBJ1-6; TRBD1 matches at 8 bases. TRBV5-3 is an ORF, and what it does is uncertain. This clonotype was obtained from an adult in good health. Sequencing was performed on peripheral blood, taken on day 0 of AZD1222 vaccination. The CDR3 protein is CARSSNLRGQGDSPLHF. CDR3 DNA sequence: TGTGCCAGAAGCTCCAACCTCAGGGGGCAAGGGGATTCACCCCTCCACTTT.